This T cell receptor (beta chain) was sequenced during a study of T cells in Graves' hyperthyroidism and ophthalmopathy. Across the study: Peripheral blood specimens were obtained at initial diagnosis, prior to any treatment.

Germline lookup yields CDR1 SGHVS and CDR2 FNYEAQ. This CDR3 contains 20 residues. Amplified regions were TCR beta CDR3 sequences from RNA transcripts. An initial round of RT-PCR targeting the TCR CDR3 relied on the HTBI primer set. TCRdb ran MiXCR on the multiplex PCR reads and lists one entry per CDR3 protein. The repertoire has 500,000 to 750,000 distinct CDR3 sequences, more than 15% of them found once; the top ten carry roughly 7.3%. In regard to this clonotype: Since a much larger clone is just one base distant, this may be a read error.

The chain is built from TRBV7-6 and TRBJ2-2, with 13 nucleotides matching TRBD2. This receptor was taken from a young woman with Graves' hyperthyroidism. Sequencing input: blood. Here the CDR3 DNA reads TGTGCCAGCAGCCGCCCACTAGCGGGAGGGAAAGAGGGGAACAACGGGGAGCTGTTTTTT. This translates into CASSRPLAGGKEGNNGELFF.